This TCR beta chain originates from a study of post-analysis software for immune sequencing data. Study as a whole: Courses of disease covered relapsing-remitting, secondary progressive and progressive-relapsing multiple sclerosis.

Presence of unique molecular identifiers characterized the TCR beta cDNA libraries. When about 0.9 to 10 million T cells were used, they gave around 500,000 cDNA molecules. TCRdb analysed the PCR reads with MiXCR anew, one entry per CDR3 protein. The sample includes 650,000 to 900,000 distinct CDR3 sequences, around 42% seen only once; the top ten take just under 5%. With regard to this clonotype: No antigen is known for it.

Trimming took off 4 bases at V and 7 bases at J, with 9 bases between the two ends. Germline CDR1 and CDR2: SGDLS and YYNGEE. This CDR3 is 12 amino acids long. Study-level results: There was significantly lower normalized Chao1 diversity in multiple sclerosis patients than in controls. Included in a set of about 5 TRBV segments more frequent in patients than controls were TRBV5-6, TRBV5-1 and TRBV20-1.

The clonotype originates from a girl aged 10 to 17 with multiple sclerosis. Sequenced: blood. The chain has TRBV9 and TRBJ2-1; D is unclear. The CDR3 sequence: CASSPDGNEQFF. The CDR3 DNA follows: TGTGCCAGCAGCCCTGACGGGAATGAGCAGTTCTTC.